This T cell receptor (beta chain) was captured by sequencing in a study of T-cell memory formation after mild COVID-19. Unmatched junction bases numbered 5, after V lost 6 bases and J lost 7 bases. CDR1 and CDR2 from the germline V gene are MNHEY and SVGEGT. There are 13 residues in the CDR3. TCRdb analysed the 5' RACE reads with MiXCR anew, one entry per CDR3 protein. This sample has some 200,000 distinct CDR3 sequences, with about 9.2% found just once. The chain combines TRBV6-2 or TRBV6-3 with TRBJ2-4; 8 bases are a match to TRBD1. The sample consisted of PBMCs or a T cell subset sorted from them (not recorded which). This TCR was recovered from a man in his late teens or twenties who had mild COVID-19 (a few samples of this study predate the infection). Cell type and time point are not known. The CDR3 loop is CASRDTGGNIQYF. The CDR3 region has the DNA TGTGCCAGCAGAGACACAGGGGGGAACATTCAGTACTTC.